The 7 T cell receptor beta chains presented below share a single source sample, sequenced in a study of beta chain features in type 1 diabetes. Notes on the study in general: TCRB CDR3s were moderately but significantly shorter in Type 1 diabetes patients in all four CD4+ subsets.

For these TCRs, the target antigens are not known. As every portion of the isolated RNA was reverse transcribed, the sequencing read expressed TCRB transcripts. Data came from immunoSEQ multiplex PCR; TCRdb stores just in-frame clones and leaves some out. Of approximately 15,000 clones in the sample, more than 60% were seen once. Material: Tregs from blood. The receptors were sampled from a man aged 30 to 45 with type 1 diabetes.

In regard to this clone: The junction departs from germline at one end; a sequencing error may be responsible. The rearrangement links TRBV11-2 to TRBJ2-6; a weak D match, TRBD1 (6 bases). Germline V gives CDR1 SGHAT, CDR2 FQNNGV. The CDR3 spans 15 residues. This CDR3 reads CASSLSGAGANVLTF. CDR3 nucleotides: TGTGCCAGCAGCTTATCAGGGGCCGGGGCCAATGTCCTGACTTTC.

This chain joins TRBV5-4 and TRBJ2-3, with 11 bases identical to TRBD2. The length of the CDR3 is 16 residues. V was clipped by 4 bases and J by 1 base; unmatched bases: 5. CDR1 and CDR2 from the germline V gene are SGHNT and YYREEE (reference sequence). CDR3 amino acids: CASSKPGLAGTDTQYF. The CDR3 bases are TGTGCCAGCAGCAAGCCGGGACTAGCGGGCACAGATACGCAGTATTTT.

This clone was observed a handful of times. V is TRBV29-1 and J is TRBJ2-5, with TRBD1 matching 8 bases. CDR1 and CDR2 (germline): SQVTM, ANQGSEA. V shed 7 bases, J shed 1 base, and the junction held 2 bases outside the gene matches. The CDR3 length is 12 residues. The CDR3 spells CSAGQVQETQYF. The CDR3 DNA reads as TGCAGCGCGGGACAGGTCCAAGAGACCCAGTACTTC.

The gene calls are TRBV6-6 and TRBJ2-5; TRBD2 matches 11 bases. The DNA end is more similar to TRBJ2-7, so the J call may be wrong. The CDR3 has 15 residues. Germline CDR1 is MNHNY and CDR2 is SVGAGI (reference sequence). Here the CDR3 reads CASTSGTSGTYEQYF. The DNA for the CDR3 is TGTGCCAGCACCTCGGGGACTAGCGGAACCTACGAGCAGTACTTC.

The genes are TRBV5-1 and TRBJ2-7; D not certain. Trimming removed 4 bases at V and 1 base at J, with 12 bases between. Germline values: CDR1 SGHRS, CDR2 YFSETQ. This CDR3 is 14 amino acids long. CDR3 in amino acids: CASSPGYGSYEQYF. The CDR3 nucleotides are TGCGCCAGCAGCCCCGGGTACGGATCCTACGAGCAGTACTTC.

This sequence joins TRBV11-2 and TRBJ2-3; D may be TRBD1 (5 bases). Deletions cut 4 bases from V and 6 bases from J, with 14 bases between. Germline lookup yields CDR1 SGHAT and CDR2 FQNNGV. The CDR3 extends over 14 amino acids. Here the CDR3 reads CASSWKGGHDTQYF. Here the CDR3 DNA reads TGTGCCAGCAGCTGGAAGGGTGGACATGATACGCAGTATTTT. Combining the CDR3 with reference TRBV11-2 and TRBJ2-3 gives the whole variable domain EAGVAQSPRYKIIEKRQSVAFWCNPISGHATLYWYQQILGQGPKLLIQFQNNGVVDDSQLPKDRFSAERLKGVDSTLKIQPAKLEDSAVYLCASSWKGGHDTQYFGPGTRLTVL.

The chain links TRBV27 to TRBJ2-7; D not resolved. The CDR3 is made up of 13 amino acids. Deletions cut 3 bases from V and 0 bases from J, with 6 bases between. The germline CDR1 and CDR2 sequences are MNHEY and SMNVEV (reference sequence). The CDR3 DNA follows: TGTGCCAGCAGTTTTGTTAGCTCCTACGAGCAGTACTTC. Amino acid sequence: CASSFVSSYEQYF.